Given below is one TCR beta chain in context. The antigen it binds to is not known. Per-nucleotide qualities are absent, and no much larger clonotype sits a single base away. The CDR1 and CDR2 encoded by the germline V gene (reference sequence) are GTSNPN and SVGIG. The CDR3 sequence holds 15 residues, the cysteine and phenylalanine included. The kept DNA is CDR3 alone, 45 bases in frame from the first base. V lost 5 bases and J lost 0 bases, and the count of bases not matched to a germline gene is 6. The sample comes from a study of cytomegalovirus exposure and HLA in healthy donors (dated by TCRdb to the late 2010s). As for the study more broadly: According to a later analysis, one platform produced both the roughly 130 validation repertoires and the 666 repertoires of the first cohort. The study aimed to test whether signatures of past pathogen exposure could be identified by cataloging public T cell receptors. In addition to the first cohort of roughly 700 subjects, a separate validation cohort of 100 to 150 different subjects was used. To predict cytomegalovirus infection status, the study combined high-throughput TCR immunosequencing, statistical association of individual TCRs with disease status, and machine learning.

Separate from the approximately 700-subject first cohort, the validation cohort of about 130 subjects was the group to which the donors belonged. Results and caveats for the whole study, not just this receptor: The study listed 150 to 200 TCR beta chains as associated with cytomegalovirus. According to the authors, the approach could potentially be generalized to other disease states and immunological phenotypes. Across donors, most TCR sequences were observed very rarely, whereas some public TCRs were present in many individuals. A few of the identified cytomegalovirus-associated TCR beta chains were confirmed in vitro to be specific for cytomegalovirus antigens. A later analysis lacked HLA typing for the validation cohort, so it scored co-occurrence in that cohort across all 120 or so repertoires. The classifier was reported to diagnose cytomegalovirus status with high specificity and sensitivity in both the original cohort and the validation cohort. In a later analysis, TCRs clustered in the first cohort were found to also tend to co-occur in the 120 validation repertoires, with 90% to 95% of cluster scores above 0.

To prepare the library, the immunoSEQ multiplex PCR assay was applied. Under the source paper's analysis protocol: A statistical classification framework was developed to diagnose cytomegalovirus status using the catalog of TCR beta chain sequences. This immuneACCESS table, as held by TCRdb, lists in-frame sequences with V and J called but not all clones. Of the missing ones, under half trace to an unresolved V gene in checked studies; the others have no known cause. V and J calls and clone size come straight from that table; D and trimming were deduced from the DNA. The sample data list over 100,000 clones, and about 88% of these were observed just once. More than 2% of the sample belongs to the ten largest clones.

Sequencing used PBMCs. This chain is built from TRBV30 and TRBJ2-3, with 9 middle bases fitting TRBD1. The TCR originated in a woman in her late teens or twenties in good health and CMV-seronegative. The CDR3 protein: CAWGPGTGSTDTQYF. The DNA is TGTGCCTGGGGACCCGGGACAGGGAGCACAGATACGCAGTATTTT.